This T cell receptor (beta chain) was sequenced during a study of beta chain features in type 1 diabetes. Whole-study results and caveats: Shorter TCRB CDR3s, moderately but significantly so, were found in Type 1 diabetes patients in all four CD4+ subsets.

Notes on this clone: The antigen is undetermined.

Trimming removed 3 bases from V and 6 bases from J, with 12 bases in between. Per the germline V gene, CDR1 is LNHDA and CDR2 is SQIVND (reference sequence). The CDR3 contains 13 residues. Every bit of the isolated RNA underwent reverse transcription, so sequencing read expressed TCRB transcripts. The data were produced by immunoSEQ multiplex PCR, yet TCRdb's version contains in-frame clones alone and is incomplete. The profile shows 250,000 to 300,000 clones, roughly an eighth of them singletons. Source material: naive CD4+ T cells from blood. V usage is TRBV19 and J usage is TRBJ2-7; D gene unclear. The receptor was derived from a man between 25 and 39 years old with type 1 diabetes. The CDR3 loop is CASSIGPPREQYF. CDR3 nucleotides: TGTGCCAGTAGTATCGGTCCCCCACGCGAGCAGTACTTC.